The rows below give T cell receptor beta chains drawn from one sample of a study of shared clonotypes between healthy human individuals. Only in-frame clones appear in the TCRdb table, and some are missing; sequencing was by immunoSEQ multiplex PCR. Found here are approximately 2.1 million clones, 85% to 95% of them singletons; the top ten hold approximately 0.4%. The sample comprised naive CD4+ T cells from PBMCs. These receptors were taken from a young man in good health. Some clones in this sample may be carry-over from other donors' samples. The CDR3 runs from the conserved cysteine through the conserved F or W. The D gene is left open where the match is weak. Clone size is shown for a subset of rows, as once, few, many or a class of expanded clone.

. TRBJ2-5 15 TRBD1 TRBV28 TGTGCCAGCAACCCTCGGGACAGACACCAAGAGACCCAGTACTTC CASNPRDRHQETQYF
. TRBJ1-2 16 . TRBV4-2 TGTGCCAGCAGCCAAGATTTCCGGGGGCAGGGCTATGGCTACACCTTC CASSQDFRGQGYGYTF
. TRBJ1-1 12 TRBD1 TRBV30 TGTGCCTGGATGCAGGGGGCCTCTGAAGCTTTCTTT CAWMQGASEAFF
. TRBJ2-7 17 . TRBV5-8 TGTGCCAGCAGCCCGGACCCATTCGCGGGCCAGCCCTACGAGCAGTACTTC CASSPDPFAGQPYEQYF
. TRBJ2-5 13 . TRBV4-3 TGCGCCAGCAGCCAAGGACCGCAAGAGACCCAGTACTTC CASSQGPQETQYF
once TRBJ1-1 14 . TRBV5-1 TGCGCCAGCAGCTTACAGGGTGCGAACACTGAAGCTTTCTTT CASSLQGANTEAFF
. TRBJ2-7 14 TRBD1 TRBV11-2 TGTGCCAGCCGTCTCCGGGACAGGGTCGGCGAGCAGTACTTC CASRLRDRVGEQYF
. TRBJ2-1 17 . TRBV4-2 TGTGCCAGCAGCCAAGTTCAGGGTGGCGGGACCTACAATGAGCAGTTCTTC CASSQVQGGGTYNEQFF
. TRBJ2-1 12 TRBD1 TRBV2 TGTGCCAGCGGGACAGACAGGCAAAACAAGTTCTTC CASGTDRQNKFF
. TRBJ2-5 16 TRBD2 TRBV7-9 TGTGCCAGCAGGACCGATGCCCTTGGGGGGGGAGAGACCCAGTACTTC CASRTDALGGGETQYF
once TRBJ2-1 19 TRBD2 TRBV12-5 TGTGCTAGTGGTTTCCAACACCCAGGGACTAGCGGGAGAGCCAATGAGCAGTTCTTC CASGFQHPGTSGRANEQFF
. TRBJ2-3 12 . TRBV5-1 TGCGCCAGCAGCTTAACAGGGGATACGCAGTATTTT CASSLTGDTQYF
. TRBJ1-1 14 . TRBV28 TGTGCCAGCAGTGAGACGCTATCGAACACTGAAGCTTTCTTT CASSETLSNTEAFF
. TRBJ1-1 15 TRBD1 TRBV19 TGTGCCAGTAGTATGATTGCAGGGGGCAACACTGAAGCTTTCTTT CASSMIAGGNTEAFF
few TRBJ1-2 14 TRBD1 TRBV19 TGTGCCAGTAGTCCACAGGGGGCGGGCTATGGCTACACCTTC CASSPQGAGYGYTF
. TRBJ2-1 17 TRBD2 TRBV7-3 TGTGCCAGCAGCCAGTTCCCGACTAGCGGGAGTAACAATGAGCAGTTCTTC CASSQFPTSGSNNEQFF
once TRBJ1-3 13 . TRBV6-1 TGTGCCAGCAGTGACCGCTCTGGAAACACCATATATTTT CASSDRSGNTIYF
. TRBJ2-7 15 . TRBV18 TGTGCCAGCTCACCACCAGACGGTGCCTCCTACGAGCAGTACTTC CASSPPDGASYEQYF
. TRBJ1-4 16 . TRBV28 TGTGCCAGCATATCAGCAAGACATGCAACTAATGAAAAACTGTTTTTT CASISARHATNEKLFF
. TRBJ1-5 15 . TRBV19 TGTGCCAGTAGTATAGTATTGGGGAACAATCAGCCCCAGCATTTT CASSIVLGNNQPQHF
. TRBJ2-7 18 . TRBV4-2 TGTGCCAGCAGCCAAGCGGTCTCAACTACAACCGGGACGCGCGAGCAGTACTTC CASSQAVSTTTGTREQYF
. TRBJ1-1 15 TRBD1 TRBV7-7 TGTGCCAGCAGCCGATGGGACAGCTTGAACACTGAAGCTTTCTTT CASSRWDSLNTEAFF
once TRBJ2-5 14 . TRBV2 TGTGCCAGCAGTGAGGGCTTGTATTCATGGACCCAGTACTTC CASSEGLYSWTQYF
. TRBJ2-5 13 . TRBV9 TGTGCCAGCAGCGTTAATGTGGGAGAGACCCAGTACTTC CASSVNVGETQYF
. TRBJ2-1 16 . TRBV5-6 TGTGCCAGCAGCTTGAGGACGGGACAACTGTACAATGAGCAGTTCTTC CASSLRTGQLYNEQFF
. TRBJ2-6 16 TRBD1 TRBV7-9 TGTGCCAGCAGCAGGAGGACAGGGGCTGGGGCCAACGTCCTGACTTTC CASSRRTGAGANVLTF
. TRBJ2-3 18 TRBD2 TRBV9 TGTGCCAGCAGCGATTATCTAGCGGGAGGGGCTGCTGATGATACGCAGTATTTT CASSDYLAGGAADDTQYF
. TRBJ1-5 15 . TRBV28 TGTGCCAGCAGTTCTCCGGGGTACCCCAATCAGCCCCAGCATTTT CASSSPGYPNQPQHF
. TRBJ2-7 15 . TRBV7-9 TGTGCCAGCAGCCCATTTACAGGGTTCTCCTACGAGCAGTACTTC CASSPFTGFSYEQYF
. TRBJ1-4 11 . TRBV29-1 TGCAGCGCTGACGCACGGGGAAAACTGTTTTTT CSADARGKLFF
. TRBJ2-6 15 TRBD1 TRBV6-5 TGTGCCAGCAGTACAGGGGGATTGGGGGCCAACGTCCTGACTTTC CASSTGGLGANVLTF
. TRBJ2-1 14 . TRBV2 TGTGCCAGCAGTGGCCACTATGGGGGCGATGAGCAGTTCTTC CASSGHYGGDEQFF
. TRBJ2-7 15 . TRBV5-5 TGTGCCAGCAGCCCCAGTCCAGGTCCAGTTTACGAGCAGTACTTC CASSPSPGPVYEQYF
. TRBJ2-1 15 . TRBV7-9 TGTGCCAGCAGCTCTCTGACTAGGTTCTACAATGAGCAGTTCTTC CASSSLTRFYNEQFF
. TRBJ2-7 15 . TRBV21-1 TGTGCCAGCAGCAAACTAGCGGGAGGTGTTTACGAGCAGTACTTC CASSKLAGGVYEQYF
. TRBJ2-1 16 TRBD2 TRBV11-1 TGTGCCAGCAGCCCCAGACTAGCGGGAAAACTTATTGAGCAGTTCTTC CASSPRLAGKLIEQFF
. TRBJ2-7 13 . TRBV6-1 TGTGCCAGCAGTAAGGGCAGAGACTACGAGCAGTACTTC CASSKGRDYEQYF
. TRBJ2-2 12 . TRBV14 TGTGCCAGCAGCCTGCGTGTCGGGGAGCTGTTTTTT CASSLRVGELFF
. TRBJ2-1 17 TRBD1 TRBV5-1 TGCGCCAGCAGCGCGAAGCAAGGGACAGGGCTCTACAATGAGCAGTTCTTC CASSAKQGTGLYNEQFF
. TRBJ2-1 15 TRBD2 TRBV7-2 TGTGCCAGCAGCTTAGGCCCTAGCGGGAGGGCCCCCGCGTTCTTC CASSLGPSGRAPAFF
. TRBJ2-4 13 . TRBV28 TGTGCCAGCAGTCGGGACTCGGGAAACATTCAGTACTTC CASSRDSGNIQYF
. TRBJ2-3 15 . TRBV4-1 TGCGCCAGCAGCTATATAGGGGGTCGGACAGATACGCAGTATTTT CASSYIGGRTDTQYF
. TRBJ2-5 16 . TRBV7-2 TGTGCCAGCAGCTTATTTCGGGGACCCATAGGAGAGACCCAGTACTTC CASSLFRGPIGETQYF
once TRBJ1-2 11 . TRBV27 TGTGCCAGCAGTGGTCGCTATGGCTACACCTTC CASSGRYGYTF
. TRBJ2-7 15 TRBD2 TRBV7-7 TGTGCCAGCAGCCCACTCGGGGCGGGAGTAAGCGAGCAGTACTTC CASSPLGAGVSEQYF
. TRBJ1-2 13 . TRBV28 TGTGCCAGCGGCTCAGGGAGTGGGTATGGCTACACCTTC CASGSGSGYGYTF
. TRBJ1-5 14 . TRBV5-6 TGTGCCAGCAGCTTGGGGTCTTACAATCAGCCCCAGCATTTT CASSLGSYNQPQHF